The rows below give T cell receptor beta chains drawn from one sample of a study of T cells after yellow fever vaccination. TCRdb ran MiXCR on the 5' RACE reads and lists one entry per CDR3 protein. This repertoire shows about 150,000 distinct CDR3 sequences, approximately 6% found once; its top ten account for roughly 3%. The sequences come from CD4+ T cells sorted from PBMCs, collected on the day of the first yellow fever vaccination. These receptors were taken from a man younger than 35 who received the YFV17D yellow fever vaccine. Both conserved end residues are part of each CDR3. Fields, in order: clone size, J gene, V gene, D gene, CDR3 length, CDR3 DNA, CDR3 protein. D genes are given only for firm matches. Only part of the rows carry a size: once, few, many, or a class if the clone is expanded.

>few|TRBJ1-6|TRBV13|-|14
TGTGCCAGCAGCTCAGACGGATTAAATTCACCCCTCCACTTT
CASSSDGLNSPLHF
>few|TRBJ1-5|TRBV5-5|-|18
TGTGCCAGCAGCTTTATCCCTTCCGGGACACATAGCAATCAGCCCCAGCATTTT
CASSFIPSGTHSNQPQHF
>many|TRBJ1-1|TRBV5-1|TRBD1|15
TGCGCCAGCAGCTTGGGACAGGGGATGAACACTGAAGCTTTCTTT
CASSLGQGMNTEAFF
>many|TRBJ2-2|TRBV7-3|-|14
TGTGCCAGCTCTAGACAGCCGAACACCGGGGAGCTGTTTTTT
CASSRQPNTGELFF
>many|TRBJ2-3|TRBV5-1|-|14
TGCGCCAGCAGCCTCGCCCTAGGTGGGGATACGCAGTATTTT
CASSLALGGDTQYF
>many|TRBJ1-1|TRBV28|-|13
TGTGCCAGCAGTTCGGTGGGGTGGACTGAAGCTTTCTTT
CASSSVGWTEAFF
>few|TRBJ2-1|TRBV5-1|TRBD2|17
TGCGCCAGCAGCCTACGACTAGCGGGGGATAACGACAATGAGCAGTTCTTC
CASSLRLAGDNDNEQFF
>-|TRBJ1-3|TRBV9|TRBD1|16
TGTGCCAGCAGCGTACACGGGACAGGGAACGGAAACACCATATATTTT
CASSVHGTGNGNTIYF
>few|TRBJ1-6|TRBV7-7|-|13
TGTGCCAGCAGCTCGGACAGTAATTCACCCCTCCACTTT
CASSSDSNSPLHF
>few|TRBJ1-1|TRBV7-2|-|14
TGTGCCAGCAGCTTAAATGCGGGGAACACTGAAGCTTTCTTT
CASSLNAGNTEAFF
>few|TRBJ2-5|TRBV4-1|-|14
TGCGCCAGCAGCCAACTACAGGGTCAAGAGACCCAGTACTTC
CASSQLQGQETQYF
>few|TRBJ2-3|TRBV6-2/TRBV6-3|-|17
TGTGCCAGCATGTCCCGTAGAAGGATTACCGTGGCGGATACGCAGTATTTT
CASMSRRRITVADTQYF
>few|TRBJ2-2|TRBV4-2|TRBD2|16
TGTGCCAGCAGCCAACAGAGCGGGGGGAACACCGGGGAGCTGTTTTTT
CASSQQSGGNTGELFF
>many|TRBJ2-7|TRBV5-1|-|13
TGCGCCAGCAGCTTGGCAGGGATGAGCGAGCAGTACTTC
CASSLAGMSEQYF
>many|TRBJ2-5|TRBV5-1|-|15
TGCGCCAGCAGCTTGGCCTGGGCCACTCGGGAGACCCAGTACTTC
CASSLAWATRETQYF
>many|TRBJ2-3|TRBV20-1|-|13
TGCAGTGCTAGAGATGAGGGGCCGAATACGCAGTATTTT
CSARDEGPNTQYF
>many|TRBJ2-5|TRBV5-1|-|14
TGCGCCAGCAGCATTACAGGGTCTCGGGAGACCCAGTACTTC
CASSITGSRETQYF
>many|TRBJ2-3|TRBV5-1|-|14
TGCGCCAGCAGCTTGCGACGGGACACAGATACGCAGTATTTT
CASSLRRDTDTQYF
>-|TRBJ1-1|TRBV12-3/TRBV12-4|TRBD1|13
TGTGCCAGCAGTTGGGACAGGGAAACTGAAGCTTTCTTT
CASSWDRETEAFF
>many|TRBJ2-5|TRBV15|TRBD2|13
TGTGCCACCAGCCGGGGACTAGCCGAGACCCAGTACTTC
CATSRGLAETQYF
>few|TRBJ2-5|TRBV6-5|TRBD2|14
TGTGCCAGCAGTCACGATAGCGGGGTCAAGACCCAGTACTTC
CASSHDSGVKTQYF
>-|TRBJ1-1|TRBV2|-|15
TGTGCCAGCAGCCCGACGACAGGTTGGGACACTGAAGCTTTCTTT
CASSPTTGWDTEAFF
>many|TRBJ2-3|TRBV6-1|-|18
TGTGCCAGCAGTGCCTACTTTCCTTCTCCCACGGGCACAGATACGCAGTATTTT
CASSAYFPSPTGTDTQYF
>many|TRBJ2-3|TRBV7-2|-|16
TGTGCCAGCAGCTTATCGGGGGGCCCTTATCTGGATACGCAGTATTTT
CASSLSGGPYLDTQYF
>few|TRBJ2-2|TRBV11-3|TRBD1|14
TGTGCCAGCAGTCGACAGGGAGAAACCGGGGAGCTGTTTTTT
CASSRQGETGELFF
>few|TRBJ2-4|TRBV4-1|-|16
TGCGCCAGCAGCCAAGGCTGGATAATAGCCAAAAACATTCAGTACTTC
CASSQGWIIAKNIQYF
>many|TRBJ2-1|TRBV5-1|-|15
TGCGCCAGCAGCTTGGTAGGAATTGGATCCAATGAGCAGTTCTTC
CASSLVGIGSNEQFF
>few|TRBJ2-4|TRBV19|-|14
TGTGCCAGTAGTGCCGAGGGAGCCAAAAACATTCAGTACTTC
CASSAEGAKNIQYF
>many|TRBJ2-1|TRBV7-3|-|13
TGTGCCAGCAGCTTACAGGGGCGGGGTGAGCAGTTCTTC
CASSLQGRGEQFF
>-|TRBJ1-6|TRBV7-9|-|12
TGTGCCAGCAGCCCAGGACCTTCACCCCTCCACTTT
CASSPGPSPLHF
>many|TRBJ2-1|TRBV6-2/TRBV6-3|-|12
TGTGCCAGCAGTTCATGGTTCAATGAGCAGTTCTTC
CASSSWFNEQFF
>many|TRBJ1-1|TRBV7-2|-|15
TGTGCCAGCAGCTACCGCGTGGATGGGCGCACTGAAGCTTTCTTT
CASSYRVDGRTEAFF
>many|TRBJ1-1|TRBV7-9|-|14
TGTGCCAGCAGCTTTTGGGCCTTGAACACTGAAGCTTTCTTT
CASSFWALNTEAFF
>-|TRBJ2-2|TRBV10-3|-|13
TGTGCCGCCCATCCCAGTATAGACGGGGAGCTGTTTTTT
CAAHPSIDGELFF
>few|TRBJ2-5|TRBV6-2/TRBV6-3|TRBD2|17
TGTGCCAGCAGTGTGAGCGGGGGGACCACTATCCCAGAGACCCAGTACTTC
CASSVSGGTTIPETQYF
>few|TRBJ2-7|TRBV19|TRBD1|15
TGTGCCAGTACCGACGGACAGGATGGCTCCTACGAGCAGTACTTC
CASTDGQDGSYEQYF
>many|TRBJ1-1|TRBV12-3/TRBV12-4|-|11
TGTGCCCTCAGGGGGAACACTGAAGCTTTCTTT
CALRGNTEAFF
>many|TRBJ2-5|TRBV5-1|-|12
TGCGCCAGCAGCTTACCCCAAGAGACCCAGTACTTC
CASSLPQETQYF
>few|TRBJ1-6|TRBV27|-|14
TGTGCCAGCAGCTTGGACCTAACCGGTTCACCCCTCCACTTT
CASSLDLTGSPLHF
>few|TRBJ2-3|TRBV10-3|-|16
TGTGCCGCGACAGGGAATGGTAGCGGGGCAACAGATACGCAGTATTTT
CAATGNGSGATDTQYF
>-|TRBJ2-7|TRBV4-2|-|14
TGTGCCAGCAGCCAAGCGAGTATTTCCTACGAGCAGTACTTC
CASSQASISYEQYF
>-|TRBJ2-7|TRBV5-4|TRBD2|15
TGTGCCAGCAGCGGAAGCGGGGGGGCGTCCTACGAGCAGTACTTC
CASSGSGGASYEQYF
>few|TRBJ1-2|TRBV30|-|12
TGTGCCTGGACCCCGGCCGGGTATGGCTACACCTTC
CAWTPAGYGYTF
>many|TRBJ2-1|TRBV20-1|TRBD2|12
TGCAGTGTTTCCTTGAAGCTAGCGGGTCAGTTCTTC
CSVSLKLAGQFF
>many|TRBJ2-1|TRBV4-3|TRBD1|14
TGCGCCAGCAGCCAACGGACAGGGCATAGGGAGCAGTTCTTC
CASSQRTGHREQFF
>many|TRBJ1-2|TRBV14|-|13
TGTGCCAGCAGCCAGGTTCTTAACTATGGCTACACCTTC
CASSQVLNYGYTF
>-|TRBJ1-3|TRBV5-6|TRBD1|14
TGTGCCAGCAGCCCTCTAACAGGGGGTAACACCATATATTTT
CASSPLTGGNTIYF
>many|TRBJ2-2|TRBV7-3|TRBD1|16
TGTGCCAGCAGCCGGACAGGGGGCAGTAACCCCGGGGAGCTGTTTTTT
CASSRTGGSNPGELFF
>few|TRBJ2-3|TRBV13|TRBD2|16
TGTGCCAGCAGCACCCCCATAGGACTAGCGGCAGATACGCAGTATTTT
CASSTPIGLAADTQYF